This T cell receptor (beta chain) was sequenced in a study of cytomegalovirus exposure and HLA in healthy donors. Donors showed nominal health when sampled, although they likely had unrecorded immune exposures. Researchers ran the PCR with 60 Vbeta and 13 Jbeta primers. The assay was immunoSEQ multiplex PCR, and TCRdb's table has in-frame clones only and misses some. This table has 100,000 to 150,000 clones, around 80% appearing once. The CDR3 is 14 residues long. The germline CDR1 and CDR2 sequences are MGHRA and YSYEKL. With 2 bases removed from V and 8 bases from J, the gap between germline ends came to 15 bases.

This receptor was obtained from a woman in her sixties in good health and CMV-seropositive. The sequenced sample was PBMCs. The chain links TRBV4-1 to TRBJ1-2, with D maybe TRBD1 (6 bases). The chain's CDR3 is CASSQFTGNVGYTF. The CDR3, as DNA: TGCGCCAGCAGCCAATTTACAGGGAATGTGGGCTACACCTTC.